Described below is a single T cell receptor (beta chain) sequence and its context. The junction had 4 bases not matched to a gene; V was cut back by 1 base and J by 12 bases. The V gene's germline CDR1 is LNHDA and CDR2 SQIVND (reference sequence). The CDR3 consists of 13 residues. The data belong to a study of blood T cell repertoires in COVID-19. Method: immunoSEQ multiplex PCR; TCRdb's copy keeps in-frame clones and lacks some. In the table there are about 190,000 clones, 60% to 80% of which are singletons. The source is a woman in her 50s who had recovered from COVID-19. The chain has TRBV19 and TRBJ2-1; 9 bases are shared with TRBD1. Sequenced: PBMCs or T cells enriched from blood (not recorded which). The DNA for the CDR3 is TGTGCCAGTAGTATAGGACAGGGGGAAAGGCAGTTCTTC. It specifies CASSIGQGERQFF.